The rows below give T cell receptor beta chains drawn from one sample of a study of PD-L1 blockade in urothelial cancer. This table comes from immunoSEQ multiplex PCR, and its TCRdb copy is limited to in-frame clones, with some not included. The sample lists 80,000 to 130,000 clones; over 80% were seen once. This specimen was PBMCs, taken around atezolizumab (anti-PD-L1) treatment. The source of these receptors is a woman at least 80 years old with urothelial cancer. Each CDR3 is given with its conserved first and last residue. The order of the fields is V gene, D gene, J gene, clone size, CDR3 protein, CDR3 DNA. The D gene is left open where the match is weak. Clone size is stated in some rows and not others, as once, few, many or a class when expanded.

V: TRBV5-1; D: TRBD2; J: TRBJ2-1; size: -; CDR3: CASSLSASGSNEQFF; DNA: TGCGCCAGCAGCTTGTCGGCTAGCGGGAGCAATGAGCAGTTCTTC
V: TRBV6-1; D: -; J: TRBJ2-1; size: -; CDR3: CASRAGEVNEQFF; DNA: TGTGCCAGCAGGGCCGGGGAAGTCAATGAGCAGTTCTTC
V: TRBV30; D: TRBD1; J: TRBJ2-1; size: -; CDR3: CAWSGGGPLEEQFF; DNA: TGTGCCTGGAGTGGAGGGGGCCCCTTGGAGGAGCAGTTCTTC
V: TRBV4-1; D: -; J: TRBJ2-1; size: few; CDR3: CASSPTTLQEQFF; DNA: TGCGCCAGCAGCCCAACCACCTTACAGGAGCAGTTCTTC
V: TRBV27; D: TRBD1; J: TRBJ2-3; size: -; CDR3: CASSFTGGGDTQYF; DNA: TGTGCCAGCAGTTTCACAGGGGGCGGTGATACGCAGTATTTT
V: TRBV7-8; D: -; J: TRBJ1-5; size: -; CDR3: CASSDGQFSNQPQHF; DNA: TGTGCCAGCAGCGACGGACAGTTTAGCAATCAGCCCCAGCATTTT
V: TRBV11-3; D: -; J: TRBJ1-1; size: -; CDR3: CASSLGGSAEAFF; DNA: TGTGCCAGCAGCTTAGGAGGGTCGGCTGAAGCTTTCTTT
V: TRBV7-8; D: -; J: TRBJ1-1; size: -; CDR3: CASSTGIPEAFF; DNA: TGTGCCAGCAGCACAGGGATACCTGAAGCTTTCTTT
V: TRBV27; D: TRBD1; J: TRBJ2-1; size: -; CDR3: CATAPGQGENNEQFF; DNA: TGTGCCACCGCCCCGGGACAGGGTGAGAACAATGAGCAGTTCTTC
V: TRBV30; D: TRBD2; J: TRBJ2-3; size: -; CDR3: CAWSPGTSGSTDTQYF; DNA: TGTGCCTGGAGCCCAGGGACTAGCGGGAGCACAGATACGCAGTATTTT
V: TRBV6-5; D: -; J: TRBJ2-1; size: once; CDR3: CASSRRDGPYNEQFF; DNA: TGTGCCAGCAGCCGCCGGGATGGTCCCTACAATGAGCAGTTCTTC
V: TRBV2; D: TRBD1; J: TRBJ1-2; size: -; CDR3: CASSDDRAPYGYTF; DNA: TGTGCCAGCAGTGATGACAGGGCTCCCTATGGCTACACCTTC
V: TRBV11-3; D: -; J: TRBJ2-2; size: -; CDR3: CASSVQGSTGELFF; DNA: TGTGCCAGCAGCGTCCAGGGAAGCACCGGGGAGCTGTTTTTT
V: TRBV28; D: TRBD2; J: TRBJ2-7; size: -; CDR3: CASHPPGLSLQYF; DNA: TGTGCCAGCCACCCCCCGGGACTATCGTTGCAGTACTTC
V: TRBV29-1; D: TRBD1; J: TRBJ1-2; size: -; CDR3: CSVETGTGGRDYTF; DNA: TGCAGCGTGGAAACCGGGACAGGGGGAAGGGACTACACCTTC
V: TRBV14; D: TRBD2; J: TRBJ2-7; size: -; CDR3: CASSWTSGPYEQYF; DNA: TGTGCCAGCAGCTGGACTAGCGGACCCTACGAGCAGTACTTC
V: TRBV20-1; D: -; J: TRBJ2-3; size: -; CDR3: CSASLDTQYF; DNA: TGCAGTGCTAGTCTAGATACGCAGTATTTT
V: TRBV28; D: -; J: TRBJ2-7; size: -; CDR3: CASSLLRYEQYF; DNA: TGTGCCAGCAGTTTATTGAGATACGAGCAGTACTTC
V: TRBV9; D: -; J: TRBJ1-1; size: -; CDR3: CASSVAGANTEAFF; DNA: TGTGCCAGCAGCGTAGCTGGGGCAAACACTGAAGCTTTCTTT
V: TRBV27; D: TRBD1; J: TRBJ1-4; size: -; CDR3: CASSYNRDRGEKLFF; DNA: TGTGCCAGCAGTTATAACCGGGACAGGGGAGAAAAACTGTTTTTT
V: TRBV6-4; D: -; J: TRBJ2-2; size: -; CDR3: CASRASATGELFF; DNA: TGTGCCAGCAGAGCGTCCGCCACCGGGGAGCTGTTTTTT
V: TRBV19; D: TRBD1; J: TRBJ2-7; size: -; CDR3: CASSTSDRSSYEQYF; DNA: TGTGCCAGTAGTACATCGGACAGGAGTTCCTACGAGCAGTACTTC
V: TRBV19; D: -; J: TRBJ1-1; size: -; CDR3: CASSGRGNTEAFF; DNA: TGTGCCAGTAGTGGGAGGGGGAACACTGAAGCTTTCTTT
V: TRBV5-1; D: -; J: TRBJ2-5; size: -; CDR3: CASSLGPSEQETQYF; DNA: TGCGCCAGCAGCTTGGGGCCTAGCGAGCAAGAGACCCAGTACTTC
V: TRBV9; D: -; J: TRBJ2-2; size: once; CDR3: CASSVFPGSGELFF; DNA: TGTGCCAGCAGCGTCTTCCCGGGGTCCGGGGAGCTGTTTTTT
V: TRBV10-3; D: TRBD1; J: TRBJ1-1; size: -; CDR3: CAIEFRQGTNTEAFF; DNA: TGTGCCATCGAATTTCGACAGGGTACGAACACTGAAGCTTTCTTT
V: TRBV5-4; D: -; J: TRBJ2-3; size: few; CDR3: CASSLTDRADTQYF; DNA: TGTGCCAGCAGCCTGACAGACCGTGCCGATACGCAGTATTTT
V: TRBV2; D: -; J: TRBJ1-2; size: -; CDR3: CASSEAGRYYTF; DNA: TGTGCCAGCAGTGAAGCGGGGAGGTACTACACCTTC
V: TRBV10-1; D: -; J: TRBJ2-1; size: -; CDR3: CASSRDSYNEQFF; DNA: TGCGCCAGCAGTCGGGACTCCTACAATGAGCAGTTCTTC
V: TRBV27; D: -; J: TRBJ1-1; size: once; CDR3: CASRTGTEAFF; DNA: TGTGCCAGCAGAACAGGCACTGAAGCTTTCTTT
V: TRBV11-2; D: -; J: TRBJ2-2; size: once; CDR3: CASSLGTTGELFF; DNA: TGTGCCAGCAGCTTAGGGACAACCGGGGAGCTGTTTTTT
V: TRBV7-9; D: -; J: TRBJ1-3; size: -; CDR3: CAVRWDSQSGTGNTIYF; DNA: TGTGCCGTCCGGTGGGATTCCCAGAGCGGGACTGGAAACACCATATATTTT
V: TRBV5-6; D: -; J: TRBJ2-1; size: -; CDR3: CASSLGAVHEQFF; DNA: TGTGCCAGCAGCTTGGGCGCGGTCCATGAGCAGTTCTTC
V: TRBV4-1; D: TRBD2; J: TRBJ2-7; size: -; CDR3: CASSLLSAPSGRINEQYF; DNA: TGCGCCAGCAGCCTTTTGAGTGCACCTAGCGGGAGGATTAACGAGCAGTACTTC
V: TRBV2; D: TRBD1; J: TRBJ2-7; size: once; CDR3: CASSPWRQGNPYEQYF; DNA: TGTGCCAGCAGTCCTTGGAGACAGGGAAATCCCTACGAGCAGTACTTC
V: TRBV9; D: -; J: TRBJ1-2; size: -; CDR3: CASSVVAGANYGYTF; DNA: TGTGCCAGCAGCGTAGTGGCAGGGGCCAACTATGGCTACACCTTC
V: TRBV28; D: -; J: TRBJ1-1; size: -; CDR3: CASRTLDSFNTEAFF; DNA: TGTGCCAGCAGGACCCTTGACAGCTTCAACACTGAAGCTTTCTTT
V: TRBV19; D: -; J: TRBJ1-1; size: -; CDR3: CASSLTTHRLAVSSAEAFF; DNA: TGTGCCAGTAGTCTAACGACACATCGATTGGCGGTGAGTAGCGCTGAAGCTTTCTTT
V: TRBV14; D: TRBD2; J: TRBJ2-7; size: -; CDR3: CASSQVITSGAYEQYF; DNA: TGTGCCAGCAGCCAAGTTATAACTAGCGGAGCCTACGAGCAGTACTTC
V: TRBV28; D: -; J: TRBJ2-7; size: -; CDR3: CATRGPGTYEQYF; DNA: TGTGCCACCCGCGGGCCGGGGACCTACGAGCAGTACTTC
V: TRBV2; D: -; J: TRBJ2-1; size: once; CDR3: CASSVAVYNEQFF; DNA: TGTGCCAGCAGTGTGGCGGTTTACAATGAGCAGTTCTTC
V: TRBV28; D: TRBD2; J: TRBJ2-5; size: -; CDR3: CASSQLEGSGSPKETQYF; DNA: TGTGCCAGCAGTCAATTGGAGGGGAGCGGGAGCCCGAAAGAGACCCAGTACTTC
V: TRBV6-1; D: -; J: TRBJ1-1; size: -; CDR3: CASSTRTDTEAFF; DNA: TGTGCCAGCAGTACCCGGACAGACACTGAAGCTTTCTTT